This TCR beta chain was sequenced in a study of T cells after yellow fever vaccination. General study results and limits: Shared CD4/CD8 clonotypes were a small share, likely from convergent recombination.

Trimming at V came to 5 bases and at J to 7 bases, leaving 9 bases not matched to a gene. Germline CDR1 reads SEHNR; CDR2 reads FQNEAQ (reference sequence). CDR3 size: 16 residues. TCRdb reanalysed the 5' RACE reads using MiXCR and keeps one entry per CDR3 protein. The table lists about 340,000 distinct CDR3 sequences, under 15% of them singletons. Concerning this clonotype: Its antigen is as yet unknown.

The input for sequencing was CD4+ T cells sorted from PBMCs, taken 15 days after the yellow fever booster vaccination. The clonotype originates from a man between 18 and 35 years old who received the YFV17D yellow fever vaccine. V gene TRBV7-9 combines with J gene TRBJ2-2; 11 nucleotides line up with TRBD1. CDR3 region: CASSLRGTGGIGELFF. The CDR3 nucleotides read TGTGCCAGCAGCCTCCGGGGGACAGGGGGTATCGGGGAGCTGTTTTTT.